This T cell receptor (beta chain) comes out of a study of cytomegalovirus exposure and HLA in healthy donors. Regarding the study as a whole: The study listed some 160 cytomegalovirus-associated TCR beta chains. Across donors, presence/absence analyses took sequencing depth to be roughly uniform.

The PCR used 60 Vbeta and 13 Jbeta primers. TCRdb's copy holds only in-frame clones and misses some; the assay was immunoSEQ multiplex PCR. The sample has fewer than 70,000 clones, almost 75% seen once. Germline V gene sequence: CDR1 MNHEY, CDR2 SMNVEV (reference sequence). Trimming stripped 6 bases from V and 7 bases from J, with 24 bases between. This CDR3 comprises 16 residues. As regards this clone: Its antigen is still unknown.

The gene calls are TRBV27 and TRBJ2-5, with D maybe TRBD1 (5 bases). Sequencing was done on a sample of PBMCs. The receptor's source is a man aged 45-60 years in good health and CMV-seronegative. CDR3 coding DNA: TGTGCCAGCAGCCCTGGCGGATTTATGCAGGGTGTGACCCAGTACTTC. It codes for CASSPGGFMQGVTQYF.